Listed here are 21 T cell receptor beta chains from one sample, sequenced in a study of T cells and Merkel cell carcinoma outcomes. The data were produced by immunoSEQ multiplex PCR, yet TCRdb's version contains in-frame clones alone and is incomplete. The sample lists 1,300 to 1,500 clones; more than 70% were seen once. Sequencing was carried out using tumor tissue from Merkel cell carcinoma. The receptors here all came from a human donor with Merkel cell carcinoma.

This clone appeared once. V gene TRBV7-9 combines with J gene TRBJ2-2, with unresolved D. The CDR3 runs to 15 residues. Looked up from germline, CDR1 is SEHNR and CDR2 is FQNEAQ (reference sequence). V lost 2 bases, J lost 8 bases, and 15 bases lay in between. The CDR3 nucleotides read TGTGCCAGCAGCTTAAGTGGGCTGAACATTGGGGAGCTGTTTTTT. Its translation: CASSLSGLNIGELFF.

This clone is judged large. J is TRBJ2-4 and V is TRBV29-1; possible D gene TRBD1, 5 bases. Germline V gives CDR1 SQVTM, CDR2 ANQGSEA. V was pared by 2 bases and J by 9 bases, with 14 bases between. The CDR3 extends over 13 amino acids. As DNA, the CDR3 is TGCAGCGTTGAACCGCAGGGTTCGAGCATTCAGTACTTC. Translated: CSVEPQGSSIQYF.

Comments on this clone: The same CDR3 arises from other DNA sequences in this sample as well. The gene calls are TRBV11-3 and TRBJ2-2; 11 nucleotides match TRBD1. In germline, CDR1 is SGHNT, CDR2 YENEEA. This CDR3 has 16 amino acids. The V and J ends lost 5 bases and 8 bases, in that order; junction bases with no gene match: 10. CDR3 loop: CASSRTGGASTGELFF. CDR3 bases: TGTGCCAGCAGCAGGACAGGGGGCGCGAGCACTGGGGAGCTGTTTTTT.

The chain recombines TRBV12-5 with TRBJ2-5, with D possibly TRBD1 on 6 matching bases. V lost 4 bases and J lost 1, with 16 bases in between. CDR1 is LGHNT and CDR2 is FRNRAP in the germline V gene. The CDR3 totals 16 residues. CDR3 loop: CASGSPGQGFQETQYF. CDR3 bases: TGTGCTAGTGGTTCCCCGGGACAAGGTTTCCAAGAGACCCAGTACTTC.

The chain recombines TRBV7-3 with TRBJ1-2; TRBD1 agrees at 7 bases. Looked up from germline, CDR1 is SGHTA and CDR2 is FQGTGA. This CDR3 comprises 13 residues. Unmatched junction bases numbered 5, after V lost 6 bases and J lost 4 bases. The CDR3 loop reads CASSQGGGYGYTF. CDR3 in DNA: TGTGCCAGCAGTCAAGGGGGCGGCTATGGCTACACCTTC.

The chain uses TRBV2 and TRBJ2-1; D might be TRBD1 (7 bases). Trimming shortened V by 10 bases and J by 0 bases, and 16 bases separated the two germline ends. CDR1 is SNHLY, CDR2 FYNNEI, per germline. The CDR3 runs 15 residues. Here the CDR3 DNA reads TGTGCCATTCCCAGGGGGGAAAGCTCCTACAATGAGCAGTTCTTC. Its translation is CAIPRGESSYNEQFF.

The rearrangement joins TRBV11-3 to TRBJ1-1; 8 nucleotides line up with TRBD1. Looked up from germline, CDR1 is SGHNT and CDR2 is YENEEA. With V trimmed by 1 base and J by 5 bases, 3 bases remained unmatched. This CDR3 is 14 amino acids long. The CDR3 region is CASSLGDRGTEAFF. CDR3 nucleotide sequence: TGTGCCAGCAGCTTAGGCGACAGGGGTACTGAAGCTTTCTTT.

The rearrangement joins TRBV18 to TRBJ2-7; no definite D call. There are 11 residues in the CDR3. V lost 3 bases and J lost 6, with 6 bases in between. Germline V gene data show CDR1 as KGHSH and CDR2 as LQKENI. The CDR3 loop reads CASSPSTEQYF. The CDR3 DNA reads TGTGCCAGCTCACCTTCAACCGAGCAGTACTTC.

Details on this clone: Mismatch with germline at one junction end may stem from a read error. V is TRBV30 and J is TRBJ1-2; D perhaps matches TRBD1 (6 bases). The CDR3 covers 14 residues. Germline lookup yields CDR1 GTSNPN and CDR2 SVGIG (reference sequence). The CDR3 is CAWDATAGVYSYTF. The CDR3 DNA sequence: TGTGCCTGGGACGCCACCGCAGGGGTCTATAGCTACACCTTC.

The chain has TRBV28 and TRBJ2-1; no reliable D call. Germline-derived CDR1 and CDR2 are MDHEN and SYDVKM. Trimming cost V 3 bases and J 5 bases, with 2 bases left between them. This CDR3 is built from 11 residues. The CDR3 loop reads CASSFNNEQFF. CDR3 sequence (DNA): TGTGCCAGCAGTTTCAACAATGAGCAGTTCTTC.

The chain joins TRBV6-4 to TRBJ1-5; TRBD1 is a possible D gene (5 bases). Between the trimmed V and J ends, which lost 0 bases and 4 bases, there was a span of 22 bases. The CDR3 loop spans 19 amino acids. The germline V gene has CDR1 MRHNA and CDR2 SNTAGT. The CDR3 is CASSDSIFPDRRVNQPQHF. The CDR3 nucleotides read TGTGCCAGCAGTGACTCGATTTTTCCCGATCGCAGGGTAAATCAGCCCCAGCATTTT.

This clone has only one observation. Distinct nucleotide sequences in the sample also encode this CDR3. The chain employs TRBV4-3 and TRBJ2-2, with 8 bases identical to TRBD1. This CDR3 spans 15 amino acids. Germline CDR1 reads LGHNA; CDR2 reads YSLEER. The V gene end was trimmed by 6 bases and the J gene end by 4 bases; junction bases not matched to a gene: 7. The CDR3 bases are TGCGCCAGCAGTCAATTGACAGGGGCCACCGGGGAGCTGTTTTTT. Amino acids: CASSQLTGATGELFF.

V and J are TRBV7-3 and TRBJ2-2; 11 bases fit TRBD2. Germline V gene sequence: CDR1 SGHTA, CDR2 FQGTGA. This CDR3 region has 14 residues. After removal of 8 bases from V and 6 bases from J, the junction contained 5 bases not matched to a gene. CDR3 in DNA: TGTGCCAGCCAACGACTAGCGGGACCCGGGGAGCTGTTTTTT. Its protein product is CASQRLAGPGELFF.

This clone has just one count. DNA of the CDR3: TGTGCCAGCAGCCATGCCTCGGGGGGGTATAATGAAAAACTGTTTTTT. It codes for CASSHASGGYNEKLFF. The V call is TRBV4-2, the J call TRBJ1-4; a weak D match, TRBD1 (5 bases). V was clipped by 3 bases and J by 4 bases, with 15 bases between them. The CDR3 spans 16 residues. The V gene's germline CDR1 is LGHNA and CDR2 YNFKEQ.

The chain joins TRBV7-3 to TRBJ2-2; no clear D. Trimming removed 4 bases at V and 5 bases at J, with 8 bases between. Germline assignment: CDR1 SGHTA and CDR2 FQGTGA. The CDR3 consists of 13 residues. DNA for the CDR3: TGTGCCAGCAGCTCCGACGGGACCGGGGAGCTGTTTTTT. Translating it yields CASSSDGTGELFF.

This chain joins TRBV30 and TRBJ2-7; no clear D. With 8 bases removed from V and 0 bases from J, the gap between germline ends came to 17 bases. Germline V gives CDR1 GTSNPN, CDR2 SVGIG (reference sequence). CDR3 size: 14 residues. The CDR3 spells CAIRSTSYSYEQYF. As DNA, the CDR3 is TGTGCCATACGAAGCACTTCGTACTCCTACGAGCAGTACTTC. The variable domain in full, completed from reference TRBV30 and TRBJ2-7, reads SQTIHQWPATLVQPVGSPLSLECTVEGTSNPNLYWYRQAAGRGLQLLFYSVGIGQISSEVPQNLSASRPQDRQFILSSKKLLLSDSGFYLCAIRSTSYSYEQYFGPGTRLTVT.

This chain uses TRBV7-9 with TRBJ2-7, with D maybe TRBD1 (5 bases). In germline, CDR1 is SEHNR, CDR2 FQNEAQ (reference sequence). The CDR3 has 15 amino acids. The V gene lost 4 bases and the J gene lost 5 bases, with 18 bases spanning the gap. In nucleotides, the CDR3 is TGTGCCAGCAGCTCAGGACACCTCACCGGCAACGAGCAGTACTTC. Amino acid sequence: CASSSGHLTGNEQYF.

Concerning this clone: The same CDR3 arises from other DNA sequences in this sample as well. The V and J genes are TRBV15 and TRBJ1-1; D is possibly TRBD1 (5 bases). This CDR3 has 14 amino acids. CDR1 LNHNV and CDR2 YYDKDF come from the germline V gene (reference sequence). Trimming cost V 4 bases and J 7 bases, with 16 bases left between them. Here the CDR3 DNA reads TGTGCCACCAGCACTAACGCCGGGGCTGATGAAGCTTTCTTT. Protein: CATSTNAGADEAFF.

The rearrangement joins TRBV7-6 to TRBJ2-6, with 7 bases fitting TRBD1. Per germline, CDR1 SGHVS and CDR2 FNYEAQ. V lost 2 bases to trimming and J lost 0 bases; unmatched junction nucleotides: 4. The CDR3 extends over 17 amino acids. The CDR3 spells CASSLYRDSSGANVLTF. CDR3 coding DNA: TGTGCCAGCAGCTTATATCGGGACAGCTCTGGGGCCAACGTCCTGACTTTC.

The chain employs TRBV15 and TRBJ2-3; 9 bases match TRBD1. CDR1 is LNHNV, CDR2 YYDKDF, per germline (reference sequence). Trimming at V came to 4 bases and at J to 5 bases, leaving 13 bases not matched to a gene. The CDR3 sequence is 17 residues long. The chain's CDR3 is CATSKIPRTGAVDTQYF. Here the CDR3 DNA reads TGTGCCACCAGCAAAATCCCCCGGACAGGGGCGGTAGATACGCAGTATTTT.

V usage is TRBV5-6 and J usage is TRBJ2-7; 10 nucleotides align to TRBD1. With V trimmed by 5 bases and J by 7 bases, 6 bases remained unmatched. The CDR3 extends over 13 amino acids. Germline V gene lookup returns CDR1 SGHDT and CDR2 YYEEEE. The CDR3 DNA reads TGTGCCAGCAGTTGGACAGGGGGGGGTGAGCAGTACTTC. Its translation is CASSWTGGGEQYF.